Shown below are 24 T cell receptor beta chains from a single sample sequenced in a study of identical twins (dated by TCRdb to the mid-2010s). Libraries were prepared through 5' RACE. The sequencing machine was an Illumina HiSeq 2000. TCRdb trimmed public reads at Q25 via fastp, called clones via MiXCR and kept in-frame beta chains. Identical CDR3 proteins give one entry, which carries the most common genes and DNA. This sample holds 200,000 or so distinct CDR3 sequences; under 10% were observed only once. The ten largest make up 1.9% of the sample. A further study also used this sample, focusing on yellow fever vaccine responses in identical twins.

Sequencing input: memory (CD45RO+) T cells sorted from blood. This specimen's cell subset or site label, per the study, means: CD45RO+ enriched T cells. The receptors derive from a woman aged 18-29 years in good health.

This clonotype was counted ten times or more. The J gene is TRBJ2-2, the V gene TRBV4-3; D is ambiguous. Deletions cut 1 base from V and 6 bases from J, with 12 bases between. This CDR3 is 15 amino acids long. In germline, CDR1 is LGHNA, CDR2 YSLEER. In DNA, the CDR3 is TGCGCCAGCAGCCAAGCAGAAGGCGGCCCCGGGGAGCTGTTTTTT. Amino acid sequence: CASSQAEGGPGELFF.

This clonotype was counted between two and nine times. In DNA form, the CDR3 reads TGTGCCAGCAGCACCCGAGGGAACACCGGGGAGCTGTTTTTT. Amino acids: CASSTRGNTGELFF. The rearrangement uses TRBV7-2 and TRBJ2-2; D remains ambiguous. This CDR3 region has 14 residues. The V end lost 5 bases, the J end lost 1 base, and 8 bases lay between the germline ends. Germline CDR1 reads SGHTA; CDR2 reads FQGNSA.

This clonotype has just a few counts. The rearrangement joins TRBV9 to TRBJ2-7; TRBD1 agrees at 9 bases. Trimming took 4 bases from V and 5 from J; bases not matched to a gene: 10. CDR1 is SGDLS and CDR2 is YYNGEE in the germline V gene. The length of the CDR3 is 15 residues. CDR3 DNA sequence: TGTGCCAGCAGCCCTCAAACAGGGGGCGGTGACGAGCAGTACTTC. Protein: CASSPQTGGGDEQYF.

Points on this clonotype: A much larger clonotype is one base distant, so this may be a read error. J is TRBJ2-5 and V is TRBV6-2 or TRBV6-3; D ambiguous. CDR3 length equals 17 residues. In germline, CDR1 is MNHEY, CDR2 SVGEGT. Here the CDR3 reads CTSSYSLGRKNQETQYF. The CDR3 nucleotides are TGTACCAGCAGTTACTCGTTGGGCAGGAAAAACCAAGAGACCCAGTACTTC.

In its sample, this clonotype was seen many times. The V and J genes are TRBV12-3 or TRBV12-4 and TRBJ2-7; D gene uncertain. V lost 1 base and J 6 bases, leaving 4 bases between the germline ends. CDR3 length: 11 amino acids. As DNA, the CDR3 is TGTGCCAGCAGTTTAGGGGGCGAGCAGTACTTC. Translation gives CASSLGGEQYF.

This clonotype came up many times. The chain is built from TRBV7-8 and TRBJ2-7; TRBD1 might be the D (7 bases). The CDR3 contains 14 residues. Germline CDR1 reads SGHVS; CDR2 reads FQNEAQ. Trimming removed 1 base at V and 5 bases at J, with 12 bases between. CDR3 DNA sequence: TGTGCCAGCAGCTTAGTCCAGGGGGGCGACGAGCAGTACTTC. Amino acid sequence: CASSLVQGGDEQYF.

This clonotype was observed a handful of times. The genes are TRBV4-2 and TRBJ2-3, with no clear D. The ends were cut back, 1 base at V and 0 bases at J, with 5 bases in the middle. Germline V CDR1 and CDR2: LGHNA, YNFKEQ. The CDR3 has 14 amino acids. Here the CDR3 DNA reads TGTGCCAGCAGCCAAGCGGGTAGCACAGATACGCAGTATTTT. Translated: CASSQAGSTDTQYF.

This clonotype came up many times. The gene calls are TRBV10-3 and TRBJ2-2; possibly TRBD1 or TRBD2 for D (5 bases each). In germline, CDR1 is ENHRY, CDR2 SYGVKD. This CDR3 has 14 amino acids. V was trimmed by 8 bases and J by 1 base, leaving 11 bases between them. The CDR3 loop is CAIPREWNTGELFF. CDR3 DNA sequence: TGTGCCATCCCCAGGGAGTGGAACACCGGGGAGCTGTTTTTT.

This clonotype was seen many times. The rearrangement joins TRBV29-1 to TRBJ2-6; the D call may be TRBD1 or TRBD2 (5 bases each). The CDR3 is 14 amino acids. V dropped 4 bases and J dropped 2 bases, with 9 bases sitting between them. The germline gives CDR1 SQVTM, CDR2 ANQGSEA. The CDR3 sequence is CSVVLGAGANVLTF. The DNA of the CDR3 is TGCAGCGTTGTCTTGGGGGCTGGGGCCAACGTCCTGACTTTC.

The V and J genes are TRBV7-2 and TRBJ2-7; a possible D gene is TRBD1 (6 bases). CDR3 length equals 14 residues. Per the germline V gene, CDR1 is SGHTA and CDR2 is FQGNSA. The ends were cut back, 6 bases at V and 1 base at J, with 13 bases in the middle. CDR3 in DNA: TGTGCCAGCAGATACAGGGTAGGGTCCTACGAGCAGTACTTC. Its protein is CASRYRVGSYEQYF.

This clonotype was recorded many times. The chain uses TRBV6-6 and TRBJ2-3; a weak D match, TRBD1 (6 bases). The CDR3 is 13 amino acids. Looked up from germline, CDR1 is MNHNY and CDR2 is SVGAGI (reference sequence). Trimming left V 7 bases short and J 3 bases short, with 11 bases between. The DNA of the CDR3 is TGTGCCAGCATCAGGGGTGGGACAGATACGCAGTATTTT. Translating it yields CASIRGGTDTQYF.

The chain joins TRBV30 to TRBJ1-5; D might be TRBD1 (6 bases). Germline-derived CDR1 and CDR2 are GTSNPN and SVGIG (reference sequence). V lost 2 bases, J lost 8 bases, and 10 bases lay in between. CDR3 size: 12 residues. DNA for the CDR3: TGTGCCTGGAGTCAGGGGCAGGAGCCCCAGCATTTT. It encodes CAWSQGQEPQHF.

This clonotype was recorded at least ten times. The J gene is TRBJ2-7, the V gene TRBV12-3 or TRBV12-4; D tentatively reads TRBD1 or TRBD2 (5 bases each). The CDR3 runs to 17 residues. With 6 bases removed from V and 0 bases from J, the gap between germline ends came to 21 bases. This CDR3 is CASSPQGTEHLSYEQYF. CDR3 DNA: TGTGCCAGCAGCCCGCAAGGGACGGAACACCTCTCCTACGAGCAGTACTTC.

The table lists this clonotype with many counts. This chain joins TRBV5-1 and TRBJ2-1; 13 nucleotides agree with TRBD2. Losses at the gene ends were 3 bases for V and 6 bases for J; bases not matched to a gene: 3. Germline V gene lookup returns CDR1 SGHRS and CDR2 YFSETQ. The CDR3 totals 15 residues. CDR3 in DNA: TGCGCCAGCAGCTCCGGACTAGCGGGAGTCAATGAGCAGTTCTTC. This encodes CASSSGLAGVNEQFF.

The table lists this clonotype with many counts. V usage is TRBV5-1 and J usage is TRBJ2-5; D possibly matches TRBD1 or TRBD2 (5 bases each). This CDR3 region has 13 residues. CDR1 is SGHRS, CDR2 YFSETQ, per germline. V dropped 1 base and J dropped 7 bases, with 11 bases sitting between them. The CDR3 DNA is TGCGCCAGCAGCTTGACGGGACCAGGGACCCAGTACTTC. Protein product: CASSLTGPGTQYF.

V usage is TRBV6-5 and J usage is TRBJ2-1; 9 nucleotides line up with TRBD2. Germline CDR1 and CDR2: MNHEY and SVGAGI. V was pared by 4 bases and J by 4 bases, with 5 bases of the junction left unmatched. This CDR3 comprises 15 residues. The CDR3 region is CASSLAGVTYNEQFF. The DNA for the CDR3 is TGTGCCAGCAGTTTAGCGGGAGTAACGTACAATGAGCAGTTCTTC.

The sample holds many counts of this clonotype. This rearrangement joins TRBV11-2 to TRBJ2-6; D assignment may be TRBD1 or TRBD2 (6 bases each). Germline CDR1 SGHAT, CDR2 FQNNGV. CDR3 length: 17 residues. Trimming left V 0 bases short and J 6 bases short, with 15 bases between. CDR3 nucleotides: TGTGCCAGCAGCTTAGATCGGAGGGGGAGGAAGGCCAACGTCCTGACTTTC. This sequence encodes CASSLDRRGRKANVLTF.

The sample holds a few counts of this clonotype. J is TRBJ2-1 and V is TRBV10-3; perhaps TRBD2 as D (5 bases). V shed 10 bases and J shed 12 bases, with 19 bases lying between them. The germline gives CDR1 ENHRY, CDR2 SYGVKD. The length of the CDR3 is 12 residues. CDR3 DNA: TGTGCCACCCGGGCAGGTGAGGGTTCGCAGTTCTTC. Translated: CATRAGEGSQFF.

This clonotype has a handful of counts. This chain joins TRBV20-1 and TRBJ2-1; TRBD2 aligns across 14 bases. Trimming removed 3 bases from V and 15 bases from J; junction bases left unmatched: 10. This CDR3 contains 14 residues. The germline V gene encodes CDR1 DFQATT and CDR2 SNEGSKA (reference sequence). CDR3: CSASGLAGGRYPFF. The CDR3 nucleotides are TGCAGTGCTAGCGGACTAGCGGGAGGTCGGTATCCGTTCTTC.

V usage is TRBV4-1 and J usage is TRBJ1-5; weak D call: TRBD1 (6 bases). The CDR3 spans 14 residues. The ends were cut back, 5 bases at V and 6 bases at J, with 14 bases in the middle. CDR1 and CDR2 (germline): MGHRA, YSYEKL. The CDR3 DNA reads as TGCGCCAGCAGCGATCAACAGGGTGGTCAGCCCCAGCATTTT. Translating it yields CASSDQQGGQPQHF.

The rearrangement joins TRBV5-1 to TRBJ2-7, with TRBD2 identical over 9 bases. Germline values: CDR1 SGHRS, CDR2 YFSETQ. CDR3 length equals 13 residues. V shed 5 bases and J 6 bases; nucleotides not matched to a gene: 6. The CDR3 sequence: CASSPGLAIEQYF. CDR3 bases: TGCGCCAGCAGTCCGGGACTAGCTATCGAGCAGTACTTC. Together with reference TRBV5-1 and TRBJ2-7, the CDR3 gives the full variable domain: KAGVTQTPRYLIKTRGQQVTLSCSPISGHRSVSWYQQTPGQGLQFLFEYFSETQRNKGNFPGRFSGRQFSNSRSEMNVSTLELGDSALYLCASSPGLAIEQYFGPGTRLTVT.

This clonotype showed up many times. The V call is TRBV5-6, the J call TRBJ2-1; D possibly corresponds to TRBD1 (6 bases). V lost 2 bases and J lost 7, with 19 bases in between. The CDR3 runs 16 residues. CDR1 is SGHDT, CDR2 YYEEEE, per germline. CDR3 protein: CASSLLQGPQGNEQFF. The CDR3 nucleotides read TGTGCCAGCAGCTTATTACAGGGACCTCAAGGGAATGAGCAGTTCTTC.

CDR3 protein: CSARGDSHEQFF. For the CDR3, the DNA is TGCAGTGCTAGGGGGGATTCCCATGAGCAGTTCTTC. The chain carries TRBV20-1 and TRBJ2-1, with D perhaps matching TRBD1 or TRBD2 (5 bases each). This CDR3 contains 12 residues. Germline loops: CDR1 DFQATT, CDR2 SNEGSKA (reference sequence). V lost 3 bases to trimming and J lost 8 bases, with 11 bases between them.

The chain couples TRBV5-5 to TRBJ2-7, with 7 bases identical to TRBD2. V was clipped by 4 bases and J by 1 base; unmatched bases: 5. Germline V gene data show CDR1 as SGHKS and CDR2 as YYEKEE (reference sequence). CDR3 size: 14 residues. For the CDR3, the DNA is TGTGCCAGCAGCCCGAGCGGGGTATCCTACGAGCAGTACTTC. This gives the protein CASSPSGVSYEQYF.